The source of this T cell receptor beta chain is a study of spatial heterogeneity in lung cancer. Germline V lookup: CDR1 DFQATT, CDR2 SNEGSKA (reference sequence). V was clipped by 2 bases and J by 6 bases; unmatched bases: 6. The CDR3 has 14 amino acids. A unique molecular identifier was attached to every TCR cDNA molecule. MiXCR, run by TCRdb on the 5' RACE reads, gives a single entry per CDR3 protein. Of 40,000 to 45,000 distinct CDR3 sequences listed, roughly 15% were seen once; the top ten hold 55% to 70%. This clonotype was seen only a few times. Documented time point: sample taken at primary tumor resection. Extraction of whole RNA from tumor, nontumor lung or frozen PBMC preceded unsorted sequencing.

The source material was PBMCs, sampled at surgery. J is TRBJ2-4 and V is TRBV20-1; 8 bases are shared with TRBD1. The source is a male donor with early-stage non-small cell lung cancer. CDR3 bases: TGCAGTGCTAGAACGGACAGGGCGATAAACATTCAGTACTTC. Residues: CSARTDRAINIQYF.